The clone carrying this TCR beta chain was seen only a few times. The source of the sample is a study of T-cell memory formation after mild COVID-19. About the study: The two donors had largely donor-specific TCR clusters.

Per the germline V gene, CDR1 is ENHRY and CDR2 is SYGVKD. The V end was cut by 4 bases, the J end by 3 bases, with 7 bases between. The CDR3 covers 13 residues. TCRdb ran MiXCR on the 5' RACE reads and lists one entry per CDR3 protein. The sample yields fewer than 110,000 distinct CDR3 sequences, around 15% seen once. Source material: PBMCs or a T cell subset sorted from them (not recorded which). The rearrangement uses TRBV10-3 and TRBJ1-5; D is unclear. This TCR was recovered from a man aged 18 to 29 who had mild COVID-19 (a few samples of this study predate the infection). Cell type and time point are not known. The CDR3 loop reads CAISGGNNQPQHF. In nucleotides, the CDR3 is TGTGCCATCAGTGGAGGGAACAATCAGCCCCAGCATTTT.